Described below is a single TCR beta chain sequence and its context. Its antigen is as yet unknown. The record originates from a study of beta chain features in type 1 diabetes. Study as a whole: The number of sorted cells examined across all samples was under 140,000,000.

Study-level results: TCRB CDR3s from Type 1 diabetes patients were moderately but significantly shorter in all four CD4+ subsets. The study found that naive, central memory and Treg TCRB repertoires appeared more similar in patients than in healthy donors.

Germline V gene sequence: CDR1 MNHNY, CDR2 SVGAGI (reference sequence). This CDR3 is 15 amino acids long. V was cut by 2 bases and J by 5 bases, with 13 bases left in between. The isolated RNA, all of it, was reverse transcribed, so expressed TCRB transcripts were what got sequenced. The table came from immunoSEQ multiplex PCR; TCRdb's copy has only in-frame clones and leaves some out. The sample records a few hundred thousand clones, roughly 12% being singletons. Sorting with CD45RO/CCR7/CD25/CD127/CD95/CD27 yielded naive, central memory, regulatory and stem-like memory CD4+ cells. The chain combines TRBV6-6 with TRBJ1-5, with D maybe TRBD1 (5 bases). The specimen sequenced was naive CD4+ T cells from blood. This receptor was taken from a woman under 30 with type 1 diabetes. DNA of the CDR3: TGTGCCAGCAGTTACAGTGGCAGGGCTGATCAGCCCCAGCATTTT. The encoded protein is CASSYSGRADQPQHF.